This T cell receptor (beta chain) came from a study of CD8 T cells in ankylosing spondylitis. Findings and caveats of the study: Reported data indicate significant enrichment of disease-linked clones within matched ankylosing spondylitis synovial fluid. Within peripheral blood, clones linked to disease were CD8+ and relatively rare. A TCR beta motif of fewer than 10 highly homologous variants seemed to mark ankylosing spondylitis blood.

The CDR3 is 14 amino acids. V lost 3 bases to trimming and J lost 2 bases, with 9 bases between them. The germline gives CDR1 KGHSH, CDR2 LQKENI. The authors made TCR beta libraries by quantitative 5'-RACE with molecular barcodes. MiXCR was run by TCRdb on the 5' RACE reads, yielding one entry per CDR3 protein. Among 450,000 to 550,000 distinct CDR3 sequences listed, approximately 5% were seen once. This clonotype was observed many times. Its antigen remains unidentified. This sequence was found in a male donor with ankylosing spondylitis. The sample consisted of blood, either unsorted or a sorted T cell fraction (not recorded which). The chain carries TRBV18 and TRBJ2-3; the D gene is possibly TRBD1 (5 bases). The DNA for the CDR3 is TGTGCCAGCTCACCCGACAGACACACAGATACGCAGTATTTT. Translated: CASSPDRHTDTQYF.